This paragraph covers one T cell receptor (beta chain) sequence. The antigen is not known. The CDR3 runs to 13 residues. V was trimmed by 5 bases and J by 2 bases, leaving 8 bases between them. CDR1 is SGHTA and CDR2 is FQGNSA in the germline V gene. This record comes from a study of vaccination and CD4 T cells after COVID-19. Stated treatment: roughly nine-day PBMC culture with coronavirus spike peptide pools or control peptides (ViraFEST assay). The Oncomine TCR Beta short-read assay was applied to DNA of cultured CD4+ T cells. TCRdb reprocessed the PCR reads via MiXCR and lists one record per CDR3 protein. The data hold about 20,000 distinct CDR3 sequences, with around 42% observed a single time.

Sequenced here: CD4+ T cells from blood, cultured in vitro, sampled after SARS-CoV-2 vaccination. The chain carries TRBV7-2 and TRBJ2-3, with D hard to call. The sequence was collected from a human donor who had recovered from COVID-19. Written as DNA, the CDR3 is TGTGCCAGCAGCCCCCCGGTCACAGATACGCAGTATTTT. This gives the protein CASSPPVTDTQYF.